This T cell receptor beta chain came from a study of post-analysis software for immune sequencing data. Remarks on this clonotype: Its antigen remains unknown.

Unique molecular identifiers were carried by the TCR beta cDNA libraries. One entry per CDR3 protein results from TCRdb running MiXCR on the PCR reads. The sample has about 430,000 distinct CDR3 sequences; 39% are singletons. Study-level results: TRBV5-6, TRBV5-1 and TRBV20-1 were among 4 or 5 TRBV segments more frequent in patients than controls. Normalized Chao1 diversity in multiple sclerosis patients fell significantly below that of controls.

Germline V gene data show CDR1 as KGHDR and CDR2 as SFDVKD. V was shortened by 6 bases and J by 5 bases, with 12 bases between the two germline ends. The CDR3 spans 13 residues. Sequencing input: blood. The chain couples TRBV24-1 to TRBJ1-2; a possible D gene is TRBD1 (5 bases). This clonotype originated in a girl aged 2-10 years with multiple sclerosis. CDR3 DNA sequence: TGTGCCACCAGTCAGGGTTTGGCTTATGGCTACACCTTC. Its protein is CATSQGLAYGYTF.